The 5 T cell receptor beta chains given below trace back to one sample, sequenced in a study of T cells in Graves' hyperthyroidism and ophthalmopathy. Using RNA transcripts as the source, TCR beta CDR3 regions were amplified. Researchers ran a first-round RT-PCR on the TCR CDR3 using the HTBI primer set. Using its own MiXCR run on the multiplex PCR reads, TCRdb lists one record per CDR3 protein. The sample consists of around 340,000 distinct CDR3 sequences, 20% to 25% of them appearing once. The sequencing sample was made of blood. These receptors were taken from a woman aged 45-59 years with Graves' hyperthyroidism.

The CDR3 sequence: CASSLVGSGSYEQYF. CDR3 bases: TGCGCCAGCAGCTTGGTAGGTAGCGGGAGTTACGAGCAGTACTTC. This sequence joins TRBV5-1 and TRBJ2-7; 9 bases are shared with TRBD2. Germline CDR1 is SGHRS and CDR2 is YFSETQ. Unmatched junction bases numbered 5, after V lost 0 bases and J lost 4 bases. There are 15 residues in the CDR3.

This clonotype has at least ten counts. V and J are TRBV18 and TRBJ2-5; 7 bases fit TRBD1. This CDR3 has 14 residues. Germline V CDR1 and CDR2: KGHSH, LQKENI. V dropped 1 base and J dropped 7; count of bases not matched to a gene: 6. This chain's CDR3 is CASSPQGALGTQYF. The CDR3 bases are TGTGCCAGCTCACCACAGGGGGCCCTTGGGACCCAGTACTTC.

This chain uses TRBV6-1 with TRBJ2-1; no definite D call. Germline CDR1 is MNHNS and CDR2 is SASEGT. Trimming took 6 bases from V and 8 from J, leaving 17 bases between them. CDR3 length equals 14 residues. For the CDR3, the DNA is TGTGCCAGCAGAACCTCGGGCCCACTCCATGAGCAGTTCTTC. The encoded protein is CASRTSGPLHEQFF.

This clonotype was counted many times. The chain combines TRBV10-3 with TRBJ2-7; 10 bases are a match to TRBD2. The CDR3 spans 15 residues. Looked up from germline, CDR1 is ENHRY and CDR2 is SYGVKD. V shed 8 bases and J 2 bases; nucleotides not matched to a gene: 9. CDR3 DNA: TGTGCCATCCAACCCGAGGGACTAGCGCCCTACGAGCAGTACTTC. Translation: CAIQPEGLAPYEQYF.

Many counts were recorded for this clonotype. J is TRBJ1-1 and V is TRBV18; TRBD1 might be the D (6 bases). CDR3 length: 13 residues. The germline V gene encodes CDR1 KGHSH and CDR2 LQKENI. The V gene lost 4 bases and the J gene lost 7 bases, with 13 bases spanning the gap. The CDR3 nucleotides read TGTGCCAGCTCACGCAACAGGGATGATGAAGCTTTCTTT. Protein sequence: CASSRNRDDEAFF.